This TCR beta chain comes out of a study of shared clonotypes between healthy human individuals. From CD4+ cells came CD45RA+ naive and CD45RA-negative memory subsets. The run depth of the assay was deep. Only in-frame clones appear in the TCRdb table, and some are missing; sequencing was by immunoSEQ multiplex PCR. The sample has about 1.5 million clones, approximately 98% seen once. CDR1 is SGHVS and CDR2 is FQNEAQ in the germline V gene. V dropped 5 bases and J dropped 4 bases, with 8 bases sitting between them. There are 13 residues in the CDR3. The sample was naive CD4+ T cells sorted from blood. As to subset: CD45RA+ positively selected. J is TRBJ2-2 and V is TRBV7-8; D unresolved. The clonotype originates from a man aged 25 to 40 in good health. The CDR3 loop reads CASSLRGTGELFF. The CDR3 region has the DNA TGTGCCAGCAGCCTTCGTGGCACCGGGGAGCTGTTTTTT.